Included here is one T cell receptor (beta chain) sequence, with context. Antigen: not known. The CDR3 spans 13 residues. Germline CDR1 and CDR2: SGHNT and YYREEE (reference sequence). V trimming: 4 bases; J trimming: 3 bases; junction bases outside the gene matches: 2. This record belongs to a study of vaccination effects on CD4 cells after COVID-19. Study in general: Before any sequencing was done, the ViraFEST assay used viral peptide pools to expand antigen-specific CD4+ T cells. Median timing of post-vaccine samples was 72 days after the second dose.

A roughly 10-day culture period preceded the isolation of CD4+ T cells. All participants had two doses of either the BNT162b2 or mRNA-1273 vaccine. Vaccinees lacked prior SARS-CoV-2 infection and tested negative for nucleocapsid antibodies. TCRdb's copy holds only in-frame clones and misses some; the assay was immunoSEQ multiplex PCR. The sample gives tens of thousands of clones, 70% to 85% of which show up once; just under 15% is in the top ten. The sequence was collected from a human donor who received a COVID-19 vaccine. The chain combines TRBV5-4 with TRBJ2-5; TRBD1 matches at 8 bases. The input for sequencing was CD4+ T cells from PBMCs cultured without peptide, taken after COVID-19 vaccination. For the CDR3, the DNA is TGTGCCAGCAGCCAGGACAGGGAAGAGACCCAGTACTTC. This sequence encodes CASSQDREETQYF.